The T cell receptor (beta chain) described here comes from a study of a mutant IDH1 vaccine in newly diagnosed glioma. Study-wide background: There were about 62% males and approximately 38% females among treated patients, whose mean age was about 40 years. Patients arrived already treated with radiotherapy, temozolomide, or both, most having had both.

This clone is a singleton in its sample. Its target is not known. The time point: week 11, during vaccination. Vaccination used 300 ug of mutant IDH1 20-mer peptide per dose, with topical imiquimod. New IDH1-mutant, ATRX-lost WHO grade 3 or 4 astrocytomas occurred in donors. TCRdb's copy holds only in-frame clones and misses some; the assay was immunoSEQ multiplex PCR. The table has some 60,000 clones, approximately 80% seen once. The germline CDR1 and CDR2 sequences are SQVTM and ANQGSEA. V shed 6 bases and J shed 9 bases, with 26 bases lying between them. The CDR3 has 15 amino acids. This receptor was obtained from a man aged 25-45 years with glioma. The genes are TRBV29-1 and TRBJ1-2; perhaps TRBD1 as D (6 bases). The input for sequencing was PBMCs, taken from a glioma patient whose treatment included an IDH1 peptide vaccine. The CDR3 nucleotides read TGCAGCGTCTCACCTAAGGGGGGTTTAATCGATAGCTACACCTTC. Its protein product is CSVSPKGGLIDSYTF.